This TCR beta chain was documented in a study of blood T cell repertoires in COVID-19. The overall study: Sample material is recorded as cDNA or gDNA derived from T cells, B-cell-depleted T cells, or PBMCs.

As processed by the authors: Reference gene primers were amplified, and this amplification served to estimate nucleated cell counts. Sequenced by immunoSEQ multiplex PCR; TCRdb stores in-frame clones only, minus some. From that table come the V and J calls and clone size; the DNA was used to work out D and trimming. The table lists hundreds of thousands of clones, about 86% of them singletons, with around 13% in the top ten. The Seattle patients joined while their infection was active and were tracked longitudinally afterward. The CDR3 is made up of 14 amino acids. Germline V gives CDR1 WNHNN, CDR2 SYGVQD (reference sequence). Unmatched junction bases numbered 8, after V lost 3 bases and J lost 10 bases.

This clonotype originated in a woman aged 65 to 85 with COVID-19, enrolled during active disease. This sequence joins TRBV10-1 and TRBJ2-4, with 8 bases that match TRBD2. Sequencing used peripheral blood. Here the CDR3 reads CASSESGGRGIQYF. The CDR3 bases are TGCGCCAGCAGTGAATCGGGGGGGAGGGGGATTCAGTACTTC.